This T cell receptor beta chain was documented in a study of control samples from healthy donors and cancer patients. The germline V and J ends were trimmed by 0 bases and 6 bases, with 18 bases remaining between them. The germline gives CDR1 MNHEY, CDR2 SVGAGI. This CDR3 spans 16 amino acids. Sequencing used immunoSEQ multiplex PCR; TCRdb keeps in-frame clones, though not all of them. The sample has around 76,000 clones; 94% are singletons. Sequenced material: blood. The origin of this receptor is a woman between 40 and 55 years old in good health. The chain joins TRBV6-5 to TRBJ2-7, with D unclear. CDR3 coding DNA: TGTGCCAGCAGTTACTCATACGAACAGTCGGGCGGCGAGCAGTACTTC. Translated: CASSYSYEQSGGEQYF.